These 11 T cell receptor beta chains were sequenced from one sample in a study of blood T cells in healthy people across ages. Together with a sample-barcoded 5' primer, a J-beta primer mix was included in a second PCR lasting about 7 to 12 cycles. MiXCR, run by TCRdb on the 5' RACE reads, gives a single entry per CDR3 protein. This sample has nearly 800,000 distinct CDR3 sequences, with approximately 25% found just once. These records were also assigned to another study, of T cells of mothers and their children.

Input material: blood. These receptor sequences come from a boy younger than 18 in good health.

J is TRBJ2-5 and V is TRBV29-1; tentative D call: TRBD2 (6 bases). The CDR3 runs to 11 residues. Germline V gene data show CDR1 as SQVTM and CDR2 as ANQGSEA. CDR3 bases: TGCAGTGGAGGGTTCGGGGAGACCCAGTACTTC. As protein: CSGGFGETQYF.

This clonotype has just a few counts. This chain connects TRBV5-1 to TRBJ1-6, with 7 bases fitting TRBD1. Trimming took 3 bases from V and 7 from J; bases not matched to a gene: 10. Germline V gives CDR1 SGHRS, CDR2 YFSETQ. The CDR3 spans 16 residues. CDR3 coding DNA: TGCGCCAGCAGCTCTCAACCCGGGACAGAAAATTCACCCCTCCACTTT. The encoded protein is CASSSQPGTENSPLHF.

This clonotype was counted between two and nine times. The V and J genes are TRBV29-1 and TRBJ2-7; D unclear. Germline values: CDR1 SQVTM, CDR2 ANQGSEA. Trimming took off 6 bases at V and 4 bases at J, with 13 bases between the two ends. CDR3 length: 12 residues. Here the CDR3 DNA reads TGCAGCGTGGCGGACGGAAGATACGAGCAGTACTTC. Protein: CSVADGRYEQYF.

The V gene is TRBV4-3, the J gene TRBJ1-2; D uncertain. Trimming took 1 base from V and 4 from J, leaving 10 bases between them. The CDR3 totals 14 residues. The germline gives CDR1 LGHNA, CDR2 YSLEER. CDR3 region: CASSQGYRLYGYTF. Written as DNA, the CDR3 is TGCGCCAGCAGCCAAGGATACAGACTCTATGGCTACACCTTC.

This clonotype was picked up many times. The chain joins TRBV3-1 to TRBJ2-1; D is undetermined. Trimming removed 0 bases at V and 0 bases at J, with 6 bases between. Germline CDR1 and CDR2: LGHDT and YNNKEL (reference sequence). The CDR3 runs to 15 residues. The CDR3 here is CASSQDGLSYNEQFF. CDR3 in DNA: TGTGCCAGCAGCCAAGACGGCCTCTCCTACAATGAGCAGTTCTTC.

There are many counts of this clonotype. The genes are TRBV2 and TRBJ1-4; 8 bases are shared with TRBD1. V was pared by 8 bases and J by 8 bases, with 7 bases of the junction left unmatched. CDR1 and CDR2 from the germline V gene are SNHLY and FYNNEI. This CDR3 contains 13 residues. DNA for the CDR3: TGTGCCAGCGATGACAGGGGTAGGGAAAAACTGTTTTTT. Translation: CASDDRGREKLFF.

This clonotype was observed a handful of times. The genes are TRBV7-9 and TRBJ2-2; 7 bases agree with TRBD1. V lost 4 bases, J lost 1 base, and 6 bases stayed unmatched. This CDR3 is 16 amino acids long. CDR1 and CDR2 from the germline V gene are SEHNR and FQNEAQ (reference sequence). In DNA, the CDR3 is TGTGCCAGCAGCTACGCCGGGACAGTGAACACCGGGGAGCTGTTTTTT. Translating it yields CASSYAGTVNTGELFF.

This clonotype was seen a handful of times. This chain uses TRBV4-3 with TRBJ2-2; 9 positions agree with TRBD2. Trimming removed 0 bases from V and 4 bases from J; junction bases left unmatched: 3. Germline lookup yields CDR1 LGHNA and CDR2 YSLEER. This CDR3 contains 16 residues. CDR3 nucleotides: TGCGCCAGCAGCCAAGATGCGGGAGGGCCCACCGGGGAGCTGTTTTTT. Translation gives CASSQDAGGPTGELFF.

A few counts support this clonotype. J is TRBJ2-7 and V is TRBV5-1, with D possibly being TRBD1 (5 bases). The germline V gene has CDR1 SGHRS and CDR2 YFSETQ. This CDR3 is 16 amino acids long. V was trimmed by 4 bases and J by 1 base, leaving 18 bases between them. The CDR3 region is CASSPVETEPSYEQYF. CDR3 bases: TGCGCCAGCAGCCCCGTAGAGACAGAGCCTTCCTACGAGCAGTACTTC.

The CDR3 DNA reads TGCGCCAGCAGCCCCGACAGTCCCCAGCTTATCTACGAGCAGTACTTC. Its translation is CASSPDSPQLIYEQYF. The rearrangement links TRBV5-1 to TRBJ2-7, with a possible D match to TRBD1 (5 bases). Per germline, CDR1 SGHRS and CDR2 YFSETQ. With 4 bases removed from V and 3 bases from J, the gap between germline ends came to 20 bases. This CDR3 comprises 16 residues.

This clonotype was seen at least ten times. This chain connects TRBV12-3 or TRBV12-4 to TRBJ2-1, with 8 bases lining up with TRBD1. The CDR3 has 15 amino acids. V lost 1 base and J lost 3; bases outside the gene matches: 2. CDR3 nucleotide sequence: TGTGCCAGCAGTTTAGGCACAGGGGGCTACAATGAGCAGTTCTTC. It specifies CASSLGTGGYNEQFF.